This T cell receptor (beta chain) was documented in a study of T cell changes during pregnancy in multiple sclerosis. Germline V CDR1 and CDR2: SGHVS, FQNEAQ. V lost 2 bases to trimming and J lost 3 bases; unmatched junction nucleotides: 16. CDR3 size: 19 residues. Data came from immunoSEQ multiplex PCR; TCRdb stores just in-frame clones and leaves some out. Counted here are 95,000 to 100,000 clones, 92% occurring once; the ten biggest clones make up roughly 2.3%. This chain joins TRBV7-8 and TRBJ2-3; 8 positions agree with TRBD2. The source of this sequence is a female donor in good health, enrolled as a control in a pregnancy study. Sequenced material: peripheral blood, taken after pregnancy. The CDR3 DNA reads TGTGCCAGCAGCTTACCCACCTGGATGTTAGCGGGGATGACAGATACGCAGTATTTT. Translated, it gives CASSLPTWMLAGMTDTQYF.